This T cell receptor (beta chain) appears in the sequencing data of a study of CD8 T cells in ankylosing spondylitis. Study-level results: A number of the motif variants had already been described in reactive arthritis synovial fluid and blood.

Quantitative 5'-RACE with molecular barcodes produced the TCR beta libraries. TCRdb reanalysed the 5' RACE reads using MiXCR and keeps one entry per CDR3 protein. The top ten clones hold roughly 9% of a sample with 300,000 to 350,000 distinct CDR3 sequences, roughly 10% of them seen once. The CDR3 covers 14 residues. Per germline, CDR1 SGHVS and CDR2 FQNEAQ. V trimming: 1 base; J trimming: 12 bases; junction bases outside the gene matches: 8. This clonotype has at least ten counts. Its antigen is currently unknown. The TCR comes from a female donor with ankylosing spondylitis or in good health (not recorded which). What was sequenced was blood, either unsorted or a sorted T cell fraction (not recorded which). The chain joins TRBV7-8 to TRBJ2-1; 8 nucleotides line up with TRBD2. The DNA of the CDR3 is TGTGCCAGCAGCTTAGGAGGCGGGGGGCGGTGGCAGTTCTTC. Amino acid sequence: CASSLGGGGRWQFF.